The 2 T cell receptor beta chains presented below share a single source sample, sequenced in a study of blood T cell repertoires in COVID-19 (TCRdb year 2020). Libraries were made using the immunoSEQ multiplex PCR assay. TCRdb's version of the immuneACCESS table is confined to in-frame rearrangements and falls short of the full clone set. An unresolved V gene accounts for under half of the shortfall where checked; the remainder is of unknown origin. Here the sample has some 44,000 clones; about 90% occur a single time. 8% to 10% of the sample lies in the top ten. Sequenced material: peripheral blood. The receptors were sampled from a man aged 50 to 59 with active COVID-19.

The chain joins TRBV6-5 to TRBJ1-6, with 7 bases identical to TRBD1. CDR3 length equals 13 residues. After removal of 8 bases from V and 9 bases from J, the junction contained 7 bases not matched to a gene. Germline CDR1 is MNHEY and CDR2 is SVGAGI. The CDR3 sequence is CASQRQGFSPLHF. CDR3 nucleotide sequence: TGTGCCAGCCAGAGACAGGGATTTTCACCCCTCCACTTT.

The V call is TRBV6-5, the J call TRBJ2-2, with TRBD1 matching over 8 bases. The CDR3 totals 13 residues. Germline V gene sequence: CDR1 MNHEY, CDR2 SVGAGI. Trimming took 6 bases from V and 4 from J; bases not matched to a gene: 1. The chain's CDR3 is CASSTGGTGELFF. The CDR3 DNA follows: TGTGCCAGCAGCACAGGGGGCACCGGGGAGCTGTTTTTT.